The rows below give T cell receptor beta chains drawn from one sample of a study of TIL therapy for anti-PD-1-resistant metastatic lung cancer. The method was immunoSEQ multiplex PCR; TCRdb's version includes in-frame clones alone and lacks a portion of them. The repertoire includes about 21,000 clones, about four fifths of them detected once, and more than 6.5% sits in the top ten. Here the sequenced sample was blood, taken at baseline. The receptors were gathered from a person aged 30 to 80 with non-small cell lung cancer. CDR3s leave out the opening cysteine and the closing phenylalanine or tryptophan.

>TRBV5-1|TRBJ2-2
ASTEGTGLTGELF
>TRBV5-6|TRBJ1-1
ASSWTGRGTNTEAF
>TRBV2|TRBJ1-5
ASSRDRSRNQPQH
>TRBV28|TRBJ2-7
ASSPGTGPYEQY
>TRBV6-1|TRBJ2-7
ASRTGAGGTEQY
>TRBV18|TRBJ2-5
ASSPVSGYAETQY
>TRBV5-4|TRBJ1-1
ASSSDRVITEAF
>TRBV11-2|TRBJ2-1
ASSYRTSGRALEQF
>TRBV6-6|TRBJ2-7
ASVSRDSSSYEQY
>TRBV10-2|TRBJ1-2
ASSEDREGGYT
>TRBV4-1|TRBJ1-1
ASSQVRGGLGTNTEAF
>TRBV2|TRBJ2-7
ASSALAGPYEQY
>TRBV7-9|TRBJ2-6
ASSLGVYRQSRANVLT
>TRBV5-4|TRBJ2-3
ASSLGPTDTQY
>TRBV28|TRBJ1-4
ASSWDRVQAEKLF
>TRBV15|TRBJ2-3
ATSFREGPRATDTQY
>TRBV11-3|TRBJ2-7
ASSRSGLAGDYEQY
>TRBV19|TRBJ1-1
ASSERGGRHTEAF
>TRBV5-1|TRBJ2-2
ASSFFLSGQASTGELF
>TRBV5-1|TRBJ1-2
ASSFGAILT
>TRBV5-6|TRBJ2-2
ASSWLGRTPNTGELF
>TRBV6-1|TRBJ1-5
ASSEGAGYSNQPQH
>TRBV4-1|TRBJ1-6
ASSQDLGGYGSPLH
>TRBV7-2|TRBJ2-7
ASARPPYEQY
>TRBV5-6|TRBJ2-4
ASSSQQGGKNIQY
>TRBV6-1|TRBJ1-1
ACSKAWNTEAF
>TRBV19|TRBJ2-1
ASSSGTHYNEQF
>TRBV2|TRBJ1-2
ASSEIWYGYT
>TRBV27|TRBJ2-7
ASRLSASGYEQY
>TRBV9|TRBJ2-7
ASSVSQGAYEQY
>TRBV5-1|TRBJ1-2
ASSFTTGINYGYT
>TRBV6-1|TRBJ2-5
ASSYVGTQY
>TRBV4-3|TRBJ2-2
ASSQASRGSGELF
>TRBV29-1|TRBJ2-1
SVEGLAGAPNEQF
>TRBV27|TRBJ1-5
ASRVSYSNQPQH
>TRBV30|TRBJ2-1
AWSARGRAFGEQF
>TRBV10-3|TRBJ1-5
AISEYGTGANQPQH
>TRBV5-6|TRBJ2-1
ASSVVGGRTHNEQF
>TRBV5-1|TRBJ2-5
ARVTSQGRGPLQACQETQY